The entry below gives a single T cell receptor beta chain sequence along with its context. Antigen: not known. In the PCR, 60 Vbeta and 13 Jbeta primers were used. Libraries were prepared by immunoSEQ multiplex PCR; TCRdb keeps only in-frame clonotypes and omits some of them. The sample lists approximately 170,000 clones, approximately 79% occurring once. The source of the sample is a study of cytomegalovirus exposure and HLA in healthy donors. Study-wide results and limits: CMV serostatus alone was available as immune exposure information. In an earlier analysis, in fewer than 700 donors, most V segments appeared productive either ~87% or ~30% of the time. Rare sequences made up most TCRs, while some public TCRs were found in many donors. In presence/absence analyses, roughly uniform sequencing depth across donors was assumed.

Sequenced material: PBMCs. The clonotype comes from a human donor in good health.

In DNA form, the CDR3 reads TGTGCCAGTAGTGTGGGACTCCTTGAGGACACTGAAGCTTTCTTT. Protein: CASSVGLLEDTEAFF. The rearrangement joins TRBV19 to TRBJ1-1, with D possibly being TRBD1 (5 bases). Germline V gene sequence: CDR1 LNHDA, CDR2 SQIVND (reference sequence). Trimming left V 5 bases short and J 3 bases short, with 16 bases between. This CDR3 contains 15 residues. Full variable domain (rest looked up from reference TRBV19 and TRBJ1-1): DGGITQSPKYLFRKEGQNVTLSCEQNLNHDAMYWYRQDPGQGLRLIYYSQIVNDFQKGDIAEGYSVSREKKESFPLTVTSAQKNPTAFYLCASSVGLLEDTEAFFGQGTRLTVV.